The T cell receptor beta chain under discussion was sequenced for a study of CD8 T cells in Susac syndrome. The CDR3 length is 12 residues. Trimming removed 3 bases at V and 3 bases at J, with 7 bases between. Germline V gene lookup returns CDR1 SGDLS and CDR2 YYNGEE. RNA amounts of roughly 0.45 to 1 ug underwent reverse transcription with random hexamers. By means of immunoSEQ multiplex PCR, TCR beta CDR3 spanning 54 Vbeta and 13 Jbeta underwent amplification. TCRdb re-analysed the immunoSEQ multiplex PCR reads in MiXCR, keeping a single row per CDR3 protein. The data contain some 90,000 distinct CDR3 sequences, about 93% of them singletons.

The receptor was derived from a human donor in good health. Sequencing was carried out using CD8+ T cells from PBMCs. The chain carries TRBV9 and TRBJ2-7; unclear D gene. The CDR3 sequence: CASSEDGYEQYF. DNA of the CDR3: TGTGCCAGCAGCGAGGACGGCTACGAGCAGTACTTC.